This T cell receptor beta chain was profiled in a study of cytomegalovirus exposure and HLA in healthy donors (dated by TCRdb to between 2016 and 2019). For context, the study as a whole: A later analysis indicated that the roughly 120 validation repertoires were generated on the platform also employed for the 700 or so repertoires of the first cohort. The study was designed to test whether signatures of past pathogen exposure could be identified by cataloging public T cell receptors. Along with the approximately 700-subject first cohort, a separate validation cohort of around 120 different subjects was used. The study combined high-throughput TCR immunosequencing, statistical association of individual TCRs with disease status, and machine learning to predict cytomegalovirus infection status. General study outcomes and caveats: Subsequent analysis determined that TCRs grouped into clusters in the first cohort also showed a tendency toward co-occurrence across the roughly 110 validation repertoires, and 90% to 95% of cluster scores exceeded 0. The authors suggested that the approach could potentially be generalized to other disease states and immunological phenotypes. The validation cohort had no HLA typing available for a later analysis, so co-occurrence within that cohort was assessed over all 120 repertoires. The study gave a list of 150 to 200 TCR beta chains associated with cytomegalovirus. Across donors, most TCR sequences were observed very rarely, whereas some public TCRs were present in many individuals. A few of the identified cytomegalovirus-associated TCR beta chains were confirmed in vitro to be specific for cytomegalovirus antigens. The classifier was reported to diagnose cytomegalovirus status with high specificity and sensitivity in both the original and validation cohorts.

About this clone itself: There is no known antigen for this receptor. No base quality values were provided; no much bigger clone lies one nucleotide off.

The library was made by the immunoSEQ multiplex PCR assay. As for the original processing: A statistical classification framework was built for diagnosing cytomegalovirus status from the catalog of TCR beta chain sequences. TCRdb re-hosts the immuneACCESS table, in-frame sequences only. Its copies lack some clones; in the studies checked, an unresolved V gene accounts for under half of them, and the cause for the rest is not known. Clone size and the V and J calls come from that table; the DNA yielded D and trimming. The sample yields tens of thousands of clones; approximately 94% were counted once. The top ten hold about 4.4% of the sample. At the junction V is shortened by 10 bases and J by 0 bases; bases outside the gene matches: 5. CDR1 and CDR2, per the germline V gene, are SNHLY and FYNNEI. From cysteine to phenylalanine, the CDR3 is 14 amino acids long. Left in the record is the CDR3 DNA by itself, 42 bases read in frame from the first base.

The donors were included in the validation cohort of 100 to 150 subjects, a group kept apart from the roughly 680-subject first cohort. The receptor's source is a young man in good health and CMV-seropositive. Material: PBMCs. The chain uses TRBV2 and TRBJ1-2; 10 bases in the middle match TRBD1. In nucleotides, the sequence is TGTGCCACCGAGGACAGGGGGTCTAACTATGGCTACACCTTC. Its protein product is CATEDRGSNYGYTF.